Shown below are 2 T cell receptor beta chains from a single sample sequenced in a study of T-cell reconstitution after alpha-beta-depleted transplantation in children. The TCRbeta library incorporated unique molecular identifiers. One entry per CDR3 protein results from TCRdb running MiXCR on the PCR reads. The sample contains 350,000 to 500,000 distinct CDR3 sequences, approximately 41% of which appear only once. The sample consisted of PBMCs, taken before TCRalphabeta/CD19-depleted stem cell transplant. Source of these receptors: a girl aged 2 to 10 with aplastic anemia, due to receive a stem cell transplant.

The chain carries TRBV10-3 and TRBJ2-5, with 11 positions matching TRBD2. CDR3 size: 17 residues. The trim removed 2 bases at V and 0 bases at J, leaving 5 bases unmatched. Looked up from germline, CDR1 is ENHRY and CDR2 is SYGVKD. The CDR3 reads CAISETSGGLYQETQYF. For the CDR3, the DNA is TGTGCCATCAGTGAGACTAGCGGGGGTTTGTACCAAGAGACCCAGTACTTC.

This clonotype was observed a handful of times. CDR3: CASSQVTSGRANEQFF. The CDR3 coding sequence is TGTGCCAGCAGCCAAGTCACTAGCGGGAGGGCCAATGAGCAGTTCTTC. The chain couples TRBV3-1 to TRBJ2-1; 13 bases agree with TRBD2. Trimming removed 1 base from V and 6 bases from J; junction bases left unmatched: 3. Looked up from germline, CDR1 is LGHDT and CDR2 is YNNKEL (reference sequence). The CDR3 has 16 residues.